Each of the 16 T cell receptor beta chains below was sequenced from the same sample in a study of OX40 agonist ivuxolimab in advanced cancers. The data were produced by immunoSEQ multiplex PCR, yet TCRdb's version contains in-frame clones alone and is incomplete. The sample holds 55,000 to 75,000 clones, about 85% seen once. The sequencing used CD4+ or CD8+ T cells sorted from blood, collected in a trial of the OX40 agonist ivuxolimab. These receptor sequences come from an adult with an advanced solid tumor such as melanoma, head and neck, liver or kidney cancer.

The CDR3 region is CASSHGGGGTGNTIYF. In DNA, the CDR3 is TGCGCCAGCAGCCACGGAGGTGGAGGGACTGGAAACACCATATATTTT. The J gene is TRBJ1-3, the V gene TRBV4-1; D ambiguous. CDR3 length: 16 residues. V was pared by 3 bases and J by 2 bases, with 14 bases between. Germline CDR1 and CDR2: MGHRA and YSYEKL.

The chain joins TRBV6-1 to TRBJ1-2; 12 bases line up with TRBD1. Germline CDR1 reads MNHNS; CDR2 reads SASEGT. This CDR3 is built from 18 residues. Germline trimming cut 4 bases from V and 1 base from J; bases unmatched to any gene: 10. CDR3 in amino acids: CASSAPGQGAGLNYGYTF. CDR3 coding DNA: TGTGCCAGCAGTGCACCGGGACAGGGGGCTGGCCTTAACTATGGCTACACCTTC.

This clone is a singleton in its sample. CDR3 in DNA: TGTGCCAGCTCACCCTTGGCGGCAGAAGAGACCCAGTACTTC. The encoded protein is CASSPLAAEETQYF. The rearrangement links TRBV18 to TRBJ2-5; no clear D gene. The germline V and J ends were trimmed by 3 bases and 3 bases, with 11 bases remaining between them. The CDR3 has 14 residues. Germline CDR1 and CDR2: KGHSH and LQKENI.

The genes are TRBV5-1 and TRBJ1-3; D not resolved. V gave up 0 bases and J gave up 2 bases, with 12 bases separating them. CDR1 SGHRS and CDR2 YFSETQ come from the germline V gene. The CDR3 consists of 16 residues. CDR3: CASSLGAAMAGNTIYF. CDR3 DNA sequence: TGCGCCAGCAGCTTGGGGGCAGCAATGGCTGGAAACACCATATATTTT.

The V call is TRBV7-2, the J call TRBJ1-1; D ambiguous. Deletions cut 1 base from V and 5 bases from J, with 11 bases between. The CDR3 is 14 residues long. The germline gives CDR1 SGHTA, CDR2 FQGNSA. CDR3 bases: TGTGCCAGCAGCTTAGGGCCCGGAGGGACTGAAGCTTTCTTT. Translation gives CASSLGPGGTEAFF.

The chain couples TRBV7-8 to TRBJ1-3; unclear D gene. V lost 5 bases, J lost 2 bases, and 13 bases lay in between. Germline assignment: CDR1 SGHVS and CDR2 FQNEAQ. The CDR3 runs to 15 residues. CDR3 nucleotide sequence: TGTGCCAGCAGCCCCGGACGCAGGCCTGGAAACACCATATATTTT. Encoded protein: CASSPGRRPGNTIYF.

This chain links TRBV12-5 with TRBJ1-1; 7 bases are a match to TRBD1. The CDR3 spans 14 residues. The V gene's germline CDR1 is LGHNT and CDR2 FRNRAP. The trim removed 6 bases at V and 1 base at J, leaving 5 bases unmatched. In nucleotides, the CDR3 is TGTGCTAGTGGGACCGGACAGGCGAACACTGAAGCTTTCTTT. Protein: CASGTGQANTEAFF.

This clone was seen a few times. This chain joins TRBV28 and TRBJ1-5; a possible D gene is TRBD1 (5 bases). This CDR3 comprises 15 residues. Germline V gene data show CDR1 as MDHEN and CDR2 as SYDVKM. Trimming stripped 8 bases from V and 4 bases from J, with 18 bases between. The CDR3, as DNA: TGTGCCAGCGCACCAATTGAGGGGTTGAATCAGCCCCAGCATTTT. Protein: CASAPIEGLNQPQHF. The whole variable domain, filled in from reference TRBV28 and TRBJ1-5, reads DVKVTQSSRYLVKRTGEKVFLECVQDMDHENMFWYRQDPGLGLRLIYFSYDVKMKEKGDIPEGYSVSREKKERFSLILESASTNQTSMYLCASAPIEGLNQPQHFGDGTRLSIL.

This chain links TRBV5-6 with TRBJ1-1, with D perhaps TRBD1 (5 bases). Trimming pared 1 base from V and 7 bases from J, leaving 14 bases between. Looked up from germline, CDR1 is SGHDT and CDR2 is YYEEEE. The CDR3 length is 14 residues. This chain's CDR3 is CASSLKARGIEAFF. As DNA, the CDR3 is TGTGCCAGCAGCTTGAAGGCTAGGGGCATTGAAGCTTTCTTT.

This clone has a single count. The CDR3 coding sequence is TGTGCCAGCAGCTTAACCGGCGGCTCCTACAATGAGCAGTTCTTC. Protein product: CASSLTGGSYNEQFF. The chain has TRBV11-3 and TRBJ2-1, with D unclear. The V and J ends lost 2 bases and 0 bases respectively, with 8 bases between them. From germline, CDR1 is SGHNT and CDR2 YENEEA. The CDR3 runs to 15 residues. Complete variable domain (other parts from reference TRBV11-3 and TRBJ2-1): EAGVVQSPRYKIIEKKQPVAFWCNPISGHNTLYWYLQNLGQGPELLIRYENEEAVDDSQLPKDRFSAERLKGVDSTLKIQPAELGDSAVYLCASSLTGGSYNEQFFGPGTRLTVL.

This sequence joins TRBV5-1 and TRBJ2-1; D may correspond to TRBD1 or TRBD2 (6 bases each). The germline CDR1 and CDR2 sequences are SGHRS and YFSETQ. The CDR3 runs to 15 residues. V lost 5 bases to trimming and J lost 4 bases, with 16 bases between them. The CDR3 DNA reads TGCGCCAGCAGGTCCCTACCGGGGGCGTACAATGAGCAGTTCTTC. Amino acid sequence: CASRSLPGAYNEQFF.

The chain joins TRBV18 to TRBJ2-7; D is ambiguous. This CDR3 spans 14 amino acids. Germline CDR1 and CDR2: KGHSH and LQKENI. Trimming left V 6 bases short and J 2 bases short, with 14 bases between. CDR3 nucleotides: TGTGCCAGCTCGCCCGCAAGGATTCCCTACGAGCAGTACTTC. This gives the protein CASSPARIPYEQYF.

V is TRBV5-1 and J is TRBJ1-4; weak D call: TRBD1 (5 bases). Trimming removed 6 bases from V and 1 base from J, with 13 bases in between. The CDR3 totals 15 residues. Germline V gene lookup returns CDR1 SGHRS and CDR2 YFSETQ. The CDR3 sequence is CASTPRGITNEKLFF. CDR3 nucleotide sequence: TGCGCCAGCACACCTAGGGGTATAACTAATGAAAAACTGTTTTTT. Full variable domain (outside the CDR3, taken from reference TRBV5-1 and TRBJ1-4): KAGVTQTPRYLIKTRGQQVTLSCSPISGHRSVSWYQQTPGQGLQFLFEYFSETQRNKGNFPGRFSGRQFSNSRSEMNVSTLELGDSALYLCASTPRGITNEKLFFGSGTQLSVL.

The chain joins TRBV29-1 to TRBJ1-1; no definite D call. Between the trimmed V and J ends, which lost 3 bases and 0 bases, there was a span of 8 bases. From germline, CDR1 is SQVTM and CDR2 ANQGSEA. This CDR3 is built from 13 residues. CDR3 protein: CSVDMVLNTEAFF. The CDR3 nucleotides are TGCAGCGTTGATATGGTGTTGAACACTGAAGCTTTCTTT.

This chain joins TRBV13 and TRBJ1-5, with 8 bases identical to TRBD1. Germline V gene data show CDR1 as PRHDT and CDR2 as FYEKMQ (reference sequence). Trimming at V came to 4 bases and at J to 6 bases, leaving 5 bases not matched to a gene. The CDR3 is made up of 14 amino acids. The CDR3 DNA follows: TGTGCCAGCAGCTCTCGACAGGGGCGTCAGCCCCAGCATTTT. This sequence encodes CASSSRQGRQPQHF.

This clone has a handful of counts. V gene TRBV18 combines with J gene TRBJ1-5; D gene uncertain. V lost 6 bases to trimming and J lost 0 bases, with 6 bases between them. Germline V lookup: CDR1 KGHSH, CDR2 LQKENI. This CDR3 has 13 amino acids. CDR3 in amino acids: CASSQVSNQPQHF. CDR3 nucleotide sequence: TGTGCCAGCTCTCAAGTTAGCAATCAGCCCCAGCATTTT.